The 30 T cell receptor beta chains presented below share a single source sample, sequenced in a study of cytomegalovirus exposure and HLA in healthy donors. The method was immunoSEQ multiplex PCR; TCRdb's version includes in-frame clones alone and lacks a portion of them. This table holds 250,000 to 350,000 clones, roughly nine tenths found once. The sample taken for sequencing was PBMCs. These receptors all come from a woman aged 30 to 39 in good health and CMV-seropositive.

This clone was seen a few times. The chain links TRBV19 to TRBJ1-5; 9 positions agree with TRBD1. V lost 3 bases, J lost 0 bases, and 15 bases stayed unmatched. The germline V gene encodes CDR1 LNHDA and CDR2 SQIVND (reference sequence). This CDR3 is 20 amino acids long. The CDR3 DNA reads TGTGCCAGTAGTATTGGATTGTCGGACAGGGGACTCCATAGCAATCAGCCCCAGCATTTT. The encoded protein is CASSIGLSDRGLHSNQPQHF.

This chain links TRBV4-3 with TRBJ2-2, with TRBD1 as a possible D gene (5 bases). Deletions cut 1 base from V and 1 base from J, with 7 bases between. The germline CDR1 and CDR2 sequences are LGHNA and YSLEER. The CDR3 runs 15 residues. As DNA, the CDR3 is TGCGCCAGCAGCCAAGCCGACAGGAACACCGGGGAGCTGTTTTTT. It specifies CASSQADRNTGELFF.

The chain carries TRBV5-8 and TRBJ2-3; tentatively, D is TRBD1 (5 bases). V lost 0 bases, J lost 1 base, and 9 bases lay in between. Germline values: CDR1 SGHTS, CDR2 YDEGEE. The CDR3 loop spans 15 amino acids. CDR3 amino acids: CASSLGVGGTDTQYF. The CDR3 DNA is TGTGCCAGCAGCTTGGGGGTAGGGGGCACAGATACGCAGTATTTT.

The rearrangement links TRBV5-8 to TRBJ1-4; unclear D gene. The CDR3 spans 17 residues. Trimming stripped 4 bases from V and 4 bases from J, with 20 bases between. Germline lookup yields CDR1 SGHTS and CDR2 YDEGEE. CDR3 DNA sequence: TGTGCCAGCAGCCCGAGTATGGCTGCAGTTCTTAATGAAAAACTGTTTTTT. This gives the protein CASSPSMAAVLNEKLFF. Together with reference TRBV5-8 and TRBJ1-4, the CDR3 gives the full variable domain: EAGVTQSPTHLIKTRGQQATLRCSPISGHTSVYWYQQALGLGLQFLLWYDEGEERNRGNFPPRFSGRQFPNYSSELNVNALELEDSALYLCASSPSMAAVLNEKLFFGSGTQLSVL.

This clone was counted between two and nine times. Other DNA sequences from this sample encode an identical CDR3 as well. This rearrangement joins TRBV29-1 to TRBJ2-7; maybe TRBD2 (7 bases). The CDR3 spans 12 residues. Trimming shortened V by 4 bases and J by 5 bases, and 12 bases separated the two germline ends. Germline V gene sequence: CDR1 SQVTM, CDR2 ANQGSEA. This CDR3 is CSVVGGAHEQYF. The CDR3 DNA reads TGCAGCGTTGTAGGGGGGGCCCACGAGCAGTACTTC.

In DNA, the CDR3 is TGTGCCAGCAGCGCGGGACAGGCGACAATCCAAGAGACCCAGTACTTC. Protein: CASSAGQATIQETQYF. This sequence joins TRBV5-8 and TRBJ2-5; the match to TRBD1 covers 8 bases. This CDR3 comprises 16 residues. The germline CDR1 and CDR2 sequences are SGHTS and YDEGEE. Unmatched junction bases numbered 9, after V lost 4 bases and J lost 1 base.

This clone was seen only once. The V call is TRBV5-1, the J call TRBJ1-4, with no clear D. This CDR3 comprises 14 residues. V was cut by 4 bases and J by 0 bases, with 7 bases left in between. The germline V gene has CDR1 SGHRS and CDR2 YFSETQ. CDR3: CASSDRPTNEKLFF. The CDR3 DNA follows: TGCGCCAGCAGCGATCGCCCAACTAATGAAAAACTGTTTTTT.

This chain uses TRBV6-5 with TRBJ2-1, with D maybe TRBD2 (6 bases). Trimming stripped 0 bases from V and 6 bases from J, with 9 bases between. Germline-derived CDR1 and CDR2 are MNHEY and SVGAGI. This CDR3 spans 14 amino acids. The CDR3 coding sequence is TGTGCCAGCAGTTACTCGCAGGGAGGCAATGAGCAGTTCTTC. Translated, it gives CASSYSQGGNEQFF.

The rearrangement joins TRBV28 to TRBJ2-7, with 10 bases that match TRBD2. This CDR3 comprises 17 residues. Trimming cost V 3 bases and J 4 bases; bases outside gene matches: 12. From germline, CDR1 is MDHEN and CDR2 SYDVKM. DNA for the CDR3: TGTGCCAGCAGTTTCCAGTCTAGCGGGAGTGACCCTTACGAGCAGTACTTC. As protein: CASSFQSSGSDPYEQYF.

This chain links TRBV5-4 with TRBJ2-7, with D unresolved. The CDR3 extends over 12 amino acids. CDR1 SGHNT and CDR2 YYREEE come from the germline V gene (reference sequence). Trimming left V 0 bases short and J 4 bases short, with 5 bases between. As DNA, the CDR3 is TGTGCCAGCAGCTTGGAGGAGTACGAGCAGTACTTC. This translates into CASSLEEYEQYF.

In regard to this clone: Other DNA sequences of this sample code for an identical CDR3. This chain uses TRBV11-2 with TRBJ2-7; the match to TRBD1 covers 7 bases. Trimming took 3 bases from V and 2 from J; bases not matched to a gene: 1. Germline V gene data show CDR1 as SGHAT and CDR2 as FQNNGV. This CDR3 spans 13 amino acids. The DNA for the CDR3 is TGTGCCAGCAGCTTGGGACAGACCTACGAGCAGTACTTC. Its translation is CASSLGQTYEQYF.

The chain has TRBV18 and TRBJ2-7, with unresolved D. Per the germline V gene, CDR1 is KGHSH and CDR2 is LQKENI. Trimming took off 6 bases at V and 2 bases at J, with 8 bases between the two ends. The CDR3 runs 12 residues. The CDR3 spells CASSHDTYEQYF. CDR3 in DNA: TGTGCCAGCTCCCATGACACCTACGAGCAGTACTTC.

This chain connects TRBV30 to TRBJ2-2, with D possibly being TRBD1 (6 bases). Trimming removed 1 base at V and 5 bases at J, with 20 bases between. This CDR3 has 17 amino acids. Germline values: CDR1 GTSNPN, CDR2 SVGIG (reference sequence). The CDR3 spells CAWSESPTGSETGELFF. DNA for the CDR3: TGTGCCTGGAGTGAGAGTCCAACAGGGAGCGAAACCGGGGAGCTGTTTTTT.

This clone was seen once. V gene TRBV5-1 combines with J gene TRBJ2-7; 10 positions agree with TRBD2. The CDR3 runs to 15 residues. The ends lost 2 bases at V and 3 bases at J; junction bases unmatched: 5. CDR1 SGHRS and CDR2 YFSETQ come from the germline V gene. In DNA form, the CDR3 reads TGCGCCAGCAGCTTCCTAGCGGGAGTTCTCTACGAGCAGTACTTC. This gives the protein CASSFLAGVLYEQYF.

The V gene is TRBV2, the J gene TRBJ2-2, with 7 positions matching TRBD2. This CDR3 spans 16 amino acids. Looked up from germline, CDR1 is SNHLY and CDR2 is FYNNEI. Trimming removed 2 bases from V and 0 bases from J; junction bases left unmatched: 3. The CDR3 DNA reads TGTGCCAGCAGTGAACTGAGCGGGACGAACACCGGGGAGCTGTTTTTT. It yields the protein CASSELSGTNTGELFF.

The genes are TRBV18 and TRBJ2-1; maybe TRBD1 (6 bases). Deletions cut 1 base from V and 3 bases from J, with 16 bases between. The CDR3 length is 17 residues. Per germline, CDR1 KGHSH and CDR2 LQKENI. In DNA form, the CDR3 reads TGTGCCAGCTCACCACTTACAGGGTTTGGAAGCTACAATGAGCAGTTCTTC. This encodes CASSPLTGFGSYNEQFF.

This clone has a single count. The chain has TRBV10-3 and TRBJ2-5; D not certain. The germline CDR1 and CDR2 sequences are ENHRY and SYGVKD. CDR3 size: 15 residues. Trimming took 0 bases from V and 1 from J, leaving 9 bases between them. The CDR3 DNA is TGTGCCATCAGTGAGTCGCAGAGGACCCAAGAGACCCAGTACTTC. This codes for CAISESQRTQETQYF.

The gene calls are TRBV7-2 and TRBJ2-2; D perhaps matches TRBD2 (6 bases). This CDR3 is 15 amino acids long. V was pared by 2 bases and J by 5 bases, with 12 bases between. Germline-derived CDR1 and CDR2 are SGHTA and FQGNSA. The CDR3 region is CASSLTGGRTGELFF. As DNA, the CDR3 is TGTGCCAGCAGCTTAACCGGGGGAAGGACCGGGGAGCTGTTTTTT.

As concerns this clone: The same CDR3 can be traced to other DNA sequences in this sample. The gene calls are TRBV28 and TRBJ2-7; D is uncertain. V was shortened by 5 bases and J by 4 bases, with 9 bases between the two germline ends. The CDR3 consists of 12 residues. CDR1 is MDHEN, CDR2 SYDVKM, per germline. The CDR3 sequence is CASSRLFYEQYF. CDR3 in DNA: TGTGCCAGCAGTCGACTTTTTTACGAGCAGTACTTC.

The genes are TRBV20-1 and TRBJ2-3; D is ambiguous. Between the trimmed V and J ends, which lost 3 bases and 5 bases, there was a span of 6 bases. The CDR3 runs 11 residues. Per the germline V gene, CDR1 is DFQATT and CDR2 is SNEGSKA (reference sequence). The CDR3 DNA is TGCAGTGCTAGTCCCGTAGATACGCAGTATTTT. It yields the protein CSASPVDTQYF.

The gene calls are TRBV7-3 and TRBJ2-1, with a possible D match to TRBD2 (7 bases). Per the germline V gene, CDR1 is SGHTA and CDR2 is FQGTGA. V lost 2 bases and J 3 bases, leaving 11 bases between the germline ends. The CDR3 is 15 residues long. The CDR3 sequence: CASSLGGAIYNEQFF. The CDR3, as DNA: TGTGCCAGCAGCTTAGGGGGGGCCATCTACAATGAGCAGTTCTTC.

V gene TRBV10-3 combines with J gene TRBJ2-5; 9 positions agree with TRBD1. V was clipped by 8 bases and J by 2 bases; unmatched bases: 3. The germline V gene has CDR1 ENHRY and CDR2 SYGVKD. This CDR3 spans 13 amino acids. The CDR3: CAIGTGMQETQYF. CDR3 bases: TGTGCCATCGGGACAGGGATGCAAGAGACCCAGTACTTC.

This clone was picked up a small number of times. In the same sample, other DNA sequences code for this CDR3. CDR3 protein: CASSQGDRGYEQYF. CDR3 in DNA: TGCGCCAGCAGCCAAGGGGACAGGGGATACGAGCAGTACTTC. J is TRBJ2-7 and V is TRBV4-1, with 10 bases identical to TRBD1. With V trimmed by 1 base and J by 4 bases, 1 base remained unmatched. Germline V gene sequence: CDR1 MGHRA, CDR2 YSYEKL. The CDR3 contains 14 residues.

The gene calls are TRBV7-2 and TRBJ1-4, with D possibly being TRBD1 (6 bases). Germline V CDR1 and CDR2: SGHTA, FQGNSA. The CDR3 is 15 amino acids. Between the trimmed V and J ends, which lost 5 bases and 5 bases, there was a span of 15 bases. The CDR3 here is CASSLIGTPNEKLFF. CDR3 in DNA: TGTGCCAGCAGCCTGATCGGGACACCAAATGAAAAACTGTTTTTT.

This CDR3 is CSADLLGDTQYF. The CDR3 region has the DNA TGCAGCGCCGACCTCCTTGGAGATACGCAGTATTTT. The chain carries TRBV29-1 and TRBJ2-3; no reliable D call. The germline gives CDR1 SQVTM, CDR2 ANQGSEA. The CDR3 contains 12 residues. The V gene lost 7 bases and the J gene lost 5 bases, with 13 bases spanning the gap.

This clone showed up just once. The J gene is TRBJ1-1, the V gene TRBV30, with D perhaps TRBD1 (5 bases). The V and J ends lost 1 base and 1 base respectively, with 7 bases between them. The CDR3 contains 13 residues. The germline V gene has CDR1 GTSNPN and CDR2 SVGIG (reference sequence). The CDR3 reads CAWSAQGNTEAFF. CDR3 nucleotides: TGTGCCTGGAGTGCCCAGGGGAACACTGAAGCTTTCTTT.

The rearrangement links TRBV25-1 to TRBJ1-2, with TRBD1 as a possible D gene (5 bases). Per the germline V gene, CDR1 is MGHDK and CDR2 is SYGVNS. The CDR3 covers 14 residues. V lost 3 bases to trimming and J lost 6 bases, with 14 bases between them. This CDR3 reads CASSELTRDHGYTF. DNA of the CDR3: TGTGCCAGCAGTGAGCTGACCAGGGATCATGGCTACACCTTC.

This clone was recorded only once. Relative to the germline gene, one junction end is altered; a read error may explain this. The J gene is TRBJ2-3, the V gene TRBV30; perhaps TRBD1 as D (6 bases). The germline CDR1 and CDR2 sequences are GTSNPN and SVGIG (reference sequence). The CDR3 covers 13 residues. CDR3 nucleotides: TGTTCCTGGAGATACAGGGACCGGCCCCAGCAGTATTTT. The encoded protein is CSWRYRDRPQQYF. Variable domain in full (rest from reference TRBV30 and TRBJ2-3): SQTIHQWPATLVQPVGSPLSLECTVEGTSNPNLYWYRQAAGRGLQLLFYSVGIGQISSEVPQNLSASRPQDRQFILSSKKLLLSDSGFYLCSWRYRDRPQQYFGPGTRLTVL.

Only one count was recorded for this clone. V gene TRBV30 combines with J gene TRBJ2-7; 7 bases map to TRBD1. Per the germline V gene, CDR1 is GTSNPN and CDR2 is SVGIG (reference sequence). This CDR3 is built from 14 residues. Germline trimming cut 0 bases from V and 3 bases from J; bases unmatched to any gene: 5. This chain's CDR3 is CAWSVPTGDYEQYF. DNA for the CDR3: TGTGCCTGGAGTGTACCCACAGGGGACTACGAGCAGTACTTC. The full variable domain, with the rest looked up from reference TRBV30 and TRBJ2-7, is SQTIHQWPATLVQPVGSPLSLECTVEGTSNPNLYWYRQAAGRGLQLLFYSVGIGQISSEVPQNLSASRPQDRQFILSSKKLLLSDSGFYLCAWSVPTGDYEQYFGPGTRLTVT.

This chain joins TRBV9 and TRBJ1-2; D call uncertain. Germline V CDR1 and CDR2: SGDLS, YYNGEE. V was clipped by 5 bases and J by 8 bases, with 16 bases between them. The CDR3 is 13 amino acids. The CDR3 coding sequence is TGTGCCAGCAGTCGGAGAAGTCTGGAAGGCTACACCTTC. Encoded protein: CASSRRSLEGYTF.